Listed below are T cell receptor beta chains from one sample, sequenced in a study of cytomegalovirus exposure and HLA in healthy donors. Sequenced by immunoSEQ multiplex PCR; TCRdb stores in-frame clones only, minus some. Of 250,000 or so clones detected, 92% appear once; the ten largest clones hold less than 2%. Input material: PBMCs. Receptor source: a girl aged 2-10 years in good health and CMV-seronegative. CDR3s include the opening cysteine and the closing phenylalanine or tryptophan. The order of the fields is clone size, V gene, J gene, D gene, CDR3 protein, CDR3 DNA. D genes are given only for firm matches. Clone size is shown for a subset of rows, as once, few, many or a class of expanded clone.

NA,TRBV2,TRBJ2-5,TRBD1,CASSEGGTGLETQYF,TGTGCCAGCAGTGAAGGAGGGACAGGGTTGGAGACCCAGTACTTC
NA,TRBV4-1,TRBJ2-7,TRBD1,CASSPQGTGDYEQYF,TGCGCCAGCAGCCCGCAAGGGACAGGGGACTACGAGCAGTACTTC
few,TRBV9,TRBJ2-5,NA,CASSGIQGYETQYF,TGTGCCAGCAGCGGGATACAGGGATACGAGACCCAGTACTTC
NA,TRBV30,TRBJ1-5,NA,CAWSVKSQGRGQPQHF,TGTGCCTGGAGTGTTAAGTCACAGGGACGGGGTCAGCCCCAGCATTTT
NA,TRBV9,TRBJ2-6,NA,CASSVSGIGSGANVLTF,TGTGCCAGCAGCGTATCGGGGATAGGCTCTGGGGCCAACGTCCTGACTTTC
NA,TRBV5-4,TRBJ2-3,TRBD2,CASSHAGGSGRFGTDTQYF,TGTGCCAGCAGCCACGCGGGGGGTAGCGGGAGATTTGGGACAGATACGCAGTATTTT
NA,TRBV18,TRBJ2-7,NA,CASSRQHPPGLDFEQYF,TGTGCCAGCTCACGCCAACACCCCCCGGGACTGGATTTCGAGCAGTACTTC
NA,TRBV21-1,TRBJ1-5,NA,CASSKVRVCQPQHF,TGTGCCAGCAGCAAGGTCCGGGTTTGCCAGCCCCAGCATTTT
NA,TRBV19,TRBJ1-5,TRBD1,CASSKTGGNQPQHF,TGTGCCAGTAGTAAGACAGGGGGCAATCAGCCCCAGCATTTT
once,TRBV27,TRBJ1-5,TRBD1,CASSPRTGVNNQPQHF,TGTGCCAGCAGTCCCAGGACAGGGGTTAACAATCAGCCCCAGCATTTT
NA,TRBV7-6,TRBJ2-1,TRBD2,CASSLAVAGGPPYNEQFF,TGTGCCAGCAGCTTAGCGGTAGCGGGGGGCCCGCCCTACAATGAGCAGTTCTTC
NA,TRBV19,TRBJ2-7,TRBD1,CASSVITGTGSYEQYF,TGTGCCAGTAGTGTGATCACCGGGACAGGGTCCTACGAGCAGTACTTC
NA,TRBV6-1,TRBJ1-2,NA,CASSEGAVYGYTF,TGTGCCAGCAGTGAAGGGGCCGTCTATGGCTACACCTTC
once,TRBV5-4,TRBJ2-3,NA,CASSLGGTGDTQYF,TGTGCCAGCAGCTTGGGGGGGACTGGAGATACGCAGTATTTT
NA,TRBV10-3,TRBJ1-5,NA,CAISESWQGTYSNQPQHF,TGTGCCATCAGTGAGTCTTGGCAGGGGACATATAGCAATCAGCCCCAGCATTTT
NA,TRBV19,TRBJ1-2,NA,CASSITGETNYGYTF,TGTGCCAGTAGTATAACCGGAGAGACTAACTATGGCTACACCTTC
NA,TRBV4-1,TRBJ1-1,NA,CASSQELARTANTEAFF,TGCGCCAGCAGCCAAGAGCTGGCCAGGACAGCGAACACTGAAGCTTTCTTT
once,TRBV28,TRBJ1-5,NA,CASSLGFQEGALRPQHF,TGTGCCAGCAGTTTGGGGTTTCAGGAGGGCGCGTTGAGGCCCCAGCATTTT
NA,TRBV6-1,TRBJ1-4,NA,CASRPGQSGEKLFF,TGTGCCAGCAGACCGGGACAATCGGGTGAAAAACTGTTTTTT
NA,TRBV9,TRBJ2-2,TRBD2,CASSVGLAGGDGELFF,TGTGCCAGCAGCGTAGGTCTAGCGGGGGGCGACGGGGAGCTGTTTTTT
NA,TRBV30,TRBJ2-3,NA,CAWSVRTAVPDTQYF,TGTGCCTGGAGTGTAAGGACAGCCGTCCCGGATACGCAGTATTTT
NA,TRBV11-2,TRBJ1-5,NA,CASSLGEGDPQHF,TGTGCCAGCAGCCTAGGGGAGGGGGATCCCCAGCATTTT
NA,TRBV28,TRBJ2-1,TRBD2,CASSFEGGGSSYNEQFF,TGTGCCAGCAGTTTTGAGGGCGGGGGGAGCTCCTACAATGAGCAGTTCTTC
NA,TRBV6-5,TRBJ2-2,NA,CASTGHGELFF,TGTGCCAGCACCGGACACGGGGAGCTGTTTTTT
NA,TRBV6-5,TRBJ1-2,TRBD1,CASSGDRSNYGYTF,TGTGCCAGCAGTGGGGACAGGTCTAACTATGGCTACACCTTC